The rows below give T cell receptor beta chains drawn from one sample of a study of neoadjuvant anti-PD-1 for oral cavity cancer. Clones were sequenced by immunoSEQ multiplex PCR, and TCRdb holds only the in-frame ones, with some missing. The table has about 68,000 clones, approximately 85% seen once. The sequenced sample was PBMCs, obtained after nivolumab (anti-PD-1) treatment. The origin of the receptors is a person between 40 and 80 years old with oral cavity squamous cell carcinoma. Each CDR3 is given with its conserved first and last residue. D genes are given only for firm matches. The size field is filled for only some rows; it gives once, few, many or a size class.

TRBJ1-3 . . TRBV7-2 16 TGTGCCAGCAGCTTAGAAAGCCGTTCCTCTGGAAACACCATATATTTT CASSLESRSSGNTIYF
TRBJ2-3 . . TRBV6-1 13 TGTGCCAGCTATGGCGGGAGCACAGATACGCAGTATTTT CASYGGSTDTQYF
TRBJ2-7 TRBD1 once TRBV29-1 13 TGCAGCGCTTCAGGGGGCGGGTTCTACGAGCAGTACTTC CSASGGGFYEQYF
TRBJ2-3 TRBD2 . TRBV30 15 TGTGCCTGGAGTAACCCCAGCGGGAGTGGGGATACGCAGTATTTT CAWSNPSGSGDTQYF
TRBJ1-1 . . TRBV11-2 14 TGTGCCAGCAGCTTAGGGCAGGGAGTGGGGGTAGCTTTCTTT CASSLGQGVGVAFF
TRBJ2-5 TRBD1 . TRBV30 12 TGTGCCAGGGACAGGGTGGGAGAGACCCAGTACTTC CARDRVGETQYF
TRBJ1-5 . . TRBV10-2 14 TGCGCCAGCCGCGGGGGGCAGAGCAATCAGCCCCAGCATTTT CASRGGQSNQPQHF
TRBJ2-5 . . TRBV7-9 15 TGTGCCAGCAGCTTACCCCCGGGGCGAGAGGAGACCCAGTACTTC CASSLPPGREETQYF
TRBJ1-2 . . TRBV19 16 TGTGCCAGTAGTCTCAATTGGGACGGCACTAACTATGGCTACACCTTC CASSLNWDGTNYGYTF
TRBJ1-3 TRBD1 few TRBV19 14 TGTGCCAGAGGACAGGAAGACTCTGGAAACACCATATATTTT CARGQEDSGNTIYF
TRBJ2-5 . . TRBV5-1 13 TGCGCCAGCAGCTTAGGAGGGAAAGAGACCCAGTACTTC CASSLGGKETQYF
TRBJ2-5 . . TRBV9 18 TGTGCCAGCAGCGATAGCTCGGACAGACACCTCTGGGTAGAGACCCAGTACTTC CASSDSSDRHLWVETQYF
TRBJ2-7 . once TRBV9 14 TGTGCCAGCAGCACTACGACAGAAATCTACGAGCAGTACTTC CASSTTTEIYEQYF
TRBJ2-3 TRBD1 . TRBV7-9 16 TGTGCCAGCAGCTTAGACCCTGGACAGGGCACAGATACGCAGTATTTT CASSLDPGQGTDTQYF
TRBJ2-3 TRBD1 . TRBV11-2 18 TGTGCCAGCAGCTTGCCCCGCGGACAGGCGAAATTCACAGATACGCAGTATTTT CASSLPRGQAKFTDTQYF
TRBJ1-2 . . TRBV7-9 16 TGTGCCAGCAGCCCACCCAACAGGGCGGGTGGGTATGGCTACACCTTC CASSPPNRAGGYGYTF
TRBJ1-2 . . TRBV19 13 TGTGCCAGTAGTATAGGCTATCGAGGAAGCTACACCTTC CASSIGYRGSYTF
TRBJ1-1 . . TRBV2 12 TGTGCCAGCATTGGAAGAGGGACCGAAGCTTTCTTT CASIGRGTEAFF
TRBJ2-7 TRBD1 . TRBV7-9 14 TGTGCCAGCAGCCCAGTGACAGGGACCTACGAGCAGTACTTC CASSPVTGTYEQYF
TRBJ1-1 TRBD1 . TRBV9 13 TGTGCCAGCAGTGAACAGGGGGCTACTGAAGCTTTCTTT CASSEQGATEAFF
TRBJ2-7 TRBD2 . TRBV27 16 TGTGCCAGCAGTTTGCGCCTCGGGGCGGGAGGCTACGAGCAGTACTTC CASSLRLGAGGYEQYF
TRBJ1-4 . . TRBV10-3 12 TGTGCCATCGGGACGGCTAATGAAAAACTGTTTTTT CAIGTANEKLFF
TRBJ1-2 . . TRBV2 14 TGTGCCAGCAGTGGGGCTGGCACTAACTATGGCTACACCTTC CASSGAGTNYGYTF
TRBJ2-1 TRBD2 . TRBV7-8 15 TGTGCCAGCAGCTTAGGTAGCGGGACCTACAATGAGCAGTTCTTC CASSLGSGTYNEQFF